This TCR beta chain was obtained from a study of T cells in Graves' hyperthyroidism and ophthalmopathy. RNA transcripts provided the source from which TCR beta CDR3 regions were amplified. HTBI primers were employed in a first-round RT-PCR of the TCR CDR3. TCRdb used MiXCR to reprocess the multiplex PCR reads, holding one entry per CDR3 protein. Found here are about 250,000 distinct CDR3 sequences, around 25% of them singletons; the top ten hold about a third. The CDR3 contains 13 residues. V was trimmed by 4 bases and J by 4 bases, leaving 10 bases between them. Germline V lookup: CDR1 MNHEY, CDR2 SVGAGI. This clonotype was recorded at least ten times.

The V and J genes are TRBV6-5 and TRBJ1-1, with D uncertain. This TCR was sampled from a woman between 40 and 50 years old with Graves' ophthalmopathy. The sequenced sample was blood. This chain's CDR3 is CASSSPRITEAFF. The CDR3 DNA reads as TGTGCCAGCAGTTCACCCCGGATCACTGAAGCTTTCTTT.